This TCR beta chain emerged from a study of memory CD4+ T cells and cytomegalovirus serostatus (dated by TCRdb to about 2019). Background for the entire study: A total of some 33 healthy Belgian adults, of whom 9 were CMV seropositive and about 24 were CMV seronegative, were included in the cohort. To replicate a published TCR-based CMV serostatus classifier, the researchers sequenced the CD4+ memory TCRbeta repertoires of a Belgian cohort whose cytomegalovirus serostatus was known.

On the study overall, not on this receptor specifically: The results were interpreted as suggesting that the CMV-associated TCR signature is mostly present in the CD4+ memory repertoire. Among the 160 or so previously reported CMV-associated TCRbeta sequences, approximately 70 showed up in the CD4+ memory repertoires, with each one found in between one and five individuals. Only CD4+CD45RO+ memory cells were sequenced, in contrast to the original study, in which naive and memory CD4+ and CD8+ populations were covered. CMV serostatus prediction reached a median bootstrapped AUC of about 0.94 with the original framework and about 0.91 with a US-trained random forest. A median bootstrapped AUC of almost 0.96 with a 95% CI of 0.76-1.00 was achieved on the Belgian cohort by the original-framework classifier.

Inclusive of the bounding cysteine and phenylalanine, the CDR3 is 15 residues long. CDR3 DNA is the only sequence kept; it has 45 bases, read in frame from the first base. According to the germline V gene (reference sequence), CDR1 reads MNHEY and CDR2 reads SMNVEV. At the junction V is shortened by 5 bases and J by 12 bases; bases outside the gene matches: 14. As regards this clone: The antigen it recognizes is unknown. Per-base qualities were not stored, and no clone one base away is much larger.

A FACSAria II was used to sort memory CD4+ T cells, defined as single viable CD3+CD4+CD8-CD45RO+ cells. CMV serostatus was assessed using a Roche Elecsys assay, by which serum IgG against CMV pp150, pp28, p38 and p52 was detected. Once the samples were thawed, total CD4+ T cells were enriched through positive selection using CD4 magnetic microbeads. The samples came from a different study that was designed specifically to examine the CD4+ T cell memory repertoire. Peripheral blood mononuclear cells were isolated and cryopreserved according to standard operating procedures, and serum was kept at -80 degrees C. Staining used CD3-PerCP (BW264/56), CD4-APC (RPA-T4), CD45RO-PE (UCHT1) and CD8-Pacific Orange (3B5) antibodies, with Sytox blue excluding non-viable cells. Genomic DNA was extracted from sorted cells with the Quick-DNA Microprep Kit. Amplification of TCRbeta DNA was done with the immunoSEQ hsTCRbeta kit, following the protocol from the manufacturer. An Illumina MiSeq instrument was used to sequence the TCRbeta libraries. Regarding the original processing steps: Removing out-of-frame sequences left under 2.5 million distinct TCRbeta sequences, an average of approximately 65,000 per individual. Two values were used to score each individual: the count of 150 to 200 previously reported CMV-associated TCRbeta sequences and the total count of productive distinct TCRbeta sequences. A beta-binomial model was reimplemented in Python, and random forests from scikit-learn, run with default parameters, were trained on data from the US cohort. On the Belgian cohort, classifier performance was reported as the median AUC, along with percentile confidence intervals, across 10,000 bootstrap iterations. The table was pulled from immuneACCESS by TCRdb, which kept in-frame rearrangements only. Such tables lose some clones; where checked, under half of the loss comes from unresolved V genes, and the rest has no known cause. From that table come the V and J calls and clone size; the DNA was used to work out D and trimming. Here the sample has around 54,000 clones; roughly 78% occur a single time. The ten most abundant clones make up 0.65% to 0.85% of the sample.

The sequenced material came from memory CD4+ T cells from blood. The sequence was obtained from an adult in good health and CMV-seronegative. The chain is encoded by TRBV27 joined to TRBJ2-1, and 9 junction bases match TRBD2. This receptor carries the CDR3 CASSPQLAGKSWQFF. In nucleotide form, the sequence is TGTGCCAGCAGTCCCCAACTAGCGGGCAAGAGTTGGCAGTTCTTC.